What follows are 2 T cell receptor beta chains derived from one specimen sequenced in a study of cytomegalovirus exposure and HLA in healthy donors. PCR involved 60 Vbeta and 13 Jbeta primers. Sequenced by immunoSEQ multiplex PCR; TCRdb stores in-frame clones only, minus some. The table shows 150,000 to 200,000 clones, with approximately 80% occurring only once. Material for sequencing was PBMCs. These receptors came from a man aged 18 to 30 in good health and CMV-seropositive.

The V call is TRBV7-2, the J call TRBJ1-1; weak D call: TRBD1 (5 bases). The CDR3 length is 13 residues. The V and J ends lost 1 base and 8 bases respectively, with 11 bases between them. Germline lookup yields CDR1 SGHTA and CDR2 FQGNSA. CDR3 sequence: CASSLDRRGEAFF. Written as DNA, the CDR3 is TGTGCCAGCAGCTTAGATAGGAGGGGAGAAGCTTTCTTT.

The chain's CDR3 is CASSIRHRTQPQHF. In nucleotides, the CDR3 is TGTGCCAGTAGTATACGGCACAGGACTCAGCCCCAGCATTTT. This chain links TRBV19 with TRBJ1-5; D is possibly TRBD1 (5 bases). This CDR3 is built from 14 residues. CDR1 is LNHDA and CDR2 is SQIVND in the germline V gene (reference sequence). V lost 2 bases to trimming and J lost 6 bases, with 11 bases between them.